Only one count was recorded for the clone carrying this T cell receptor beta chain. Its specificity is not known. V was shortened by 0 bases and J by 7 bases, with 19 bases between the two germline ends. This CDR3 comprises 15 residues. Germline V gives CDR1 GTSNPN, CDR2 SVGIG (reference sequence). A multiplex PCR was run with 60 Vbeta primers and 13 Jbeta primers. Generated by immunoSEQ multiplex PCR, the TCRdb table keeps only in-frame clones and is missing some. Of fewer than 300,000 clones in the sample, 75% to 85% are singletons; the top ten hold approximately 0.3%. The data derive from a study of cytomegalovirus exposure and HLA in healthy donors. Regarding the study as a whole: CMV antigen specificity was confirmed in vitro for a few CMV-associated chains.

The genes are TRBV30 and TRBJ2-7, with a weak D call TRBD1 (6 bases). The sequence derives from a girl aged 2 to 10 in good health and CMV-seronegative. Sequenced sample: PBMCs. The CDR3 nucleotides read TGTGCCTGGAGTGTAAGGTCCTCAGGGGCGGTTGAGCAGTACTTC. It encodes CAWSVRSSGAVEQYF.